Below are 26 T cell receptor beta chains sequenced from a single sample in a study of T cells after yellow fever vaccination (dated by TCRdb to about 2019). The sample's treatment or condition label is to be understood as: live attenuated yellow fever vaccine strain. Libraries came from 5' RACE. Sequencing took place on an Illumina HiSeq 2500. TCRdb cleaned the public reads at Q25 with fastp, built clones with MiXCR and kept in-frame beta chains. Every distinct CDR3 protein forms one entry, paired with its most common genes and DNA. The sample records roughly 250,000 distinct CDR3 sequences, 13% of which are singletons. The ten biggest clones cover roughly 0.5% of the sample. Sequenced here: CD4+ T cells sorted from PBMCs, sampled 45 days after the yellow fever booster vaccination. These receptors all stem from a man aged 25-45 years who received the YFV17D yellow fever vaccine.

Here the CDR3 DNA reads TGCGCCAGCAGTGAGGCTATAAGCAGGGAGACCCAGTACTTC. Protein product: CASSEAISRETQYF. The J gene is TRBJ2-5, the V gene TRBV10-1; D gene unclear. Germline assignment: CDR1 WNHNN and CDR2 SYGVQD (reference sequence). CDR3 length: 14 amino acids. V lost 2 bases to trimming and J lost 5 bases, with 12 bases between them.

This chain links TRBV6-5 with TRBJ2-7; D is ambiguous. Germline V gene data show CDR1 as MNHEY and CDR2 as SVGAGI. CDR3 length: 14 residues. Trimming left V 0 bases short and J 5 bases short, with 11 bases between. This chain's CDR3 is CASSYSPSSNEQYF. The CDR3 DNA sequence: TGTGCCAGCAGTTACTCGCCTAGTTCCAACGAGCAGTACTTC.

The chain recombines TRBV18 with TRBJ2-7; the match to TRBD2 covers 11 bases. The CDR3 has 19 amino acids. Germline V gives CDR1 KGHSH, CDR2 LQKENI. V shed 0 bases and J 0 bases; nucleotides not matched to a gene: 10. CDR3 in DNA: TGTGCCAGCTCACCACCGGGGCCGGGACTAGCGGCCAGCTCCTACGAGCAGTACTTC. It specifies CASSPPGPGLAASSYEQYF. The whole variable domain, filled in from reference TRBV18 and TRBJ2-7, reads NAGVMQNPRHLVRRRGQEARLRCSPMKGHSHVYWYRQLPEEGLKFMVYLQKENIIDESGMPKERFSAEFPKEGPSILRIQQVVRGDSAAYFCASSPPGPGLAASSYEQYFGPGTRLTVT.

This clonotype was detected many times. The chain uses TRBV14 and TRBJ2-1, with D possibly being TRBD2 (6 bases). The CDR3 is 16 residues long. With 0 bases removed from V and 4 bases from J, the gap between germline ends came to 13 bases. The germline gives CDR1 SGHDN, CDR2 FVKESK. The CDR3 coding sequence is TGTGCCAGCAGCCAAGATCGGGCGCGGGATTACAATGAGCAGTTCTTC. This encodes CASSQDRARDYNEQFF.

The J gene is TRBJ2-2, the V gene TRBV18, with D unclear. The CDR3 is 15 amino acids. V lost 2 bases, J lost 0 bases, and 7 bases lay in between. Germline V gene sequence: CDR1 KGHSH, CDR2 LQKENI. The CDR3 DNA reads as TGTGCCAGCTCACCAGGGATCTCGAACACCGGGGAGCTGTTTTTT. Amino acids: CASSPGISNTGELFF.

In its sample, this clonotype was seen many times. CDR3 nucleotide sequence: TGTGCCAGCAGCTCGACTAGCGGTCCCTACGAGCAGTACTTC. Protein sequence: CASSSTSGPYEQYF. The J gene is TRBJ2-7, the V gene TRBV7-2, with TRBD2 matching over 9 bases. Trimming took 4 bases from V and 2 from J; bases not matched to a gene: 3. CDR1 SGHTA and CDR2 FQGNSA come from the germline V gene. CDR3 length equals 14 residues.

This clonotype was seen more than once but under ten times. The chain couples TRBV29-1 to TRBJ1-2, with D unresolved. Trimming pared 6 bases from V and 6 bases from J, leaving 14 bases between. The CDR3 covers 12 residues. Germline lookup yields CDR1 SQVTM and CDR2 ANQGSEA. The CDR3 here is CSVPTPSDGYTF. In DNA form, the CDR3 reads TGCAGCGTACCGACCCCCTCCGATGGCTACACCTTC.

This clonotype has more than one count but fewer than ten. Here the CDR3 reads CSARDPASGRLEETQYF. The CDR3, as DNA: TGCAGTGCTAGAGATCCGGCTAGCGGGAGACTGGAAGAGACCCAGTACTTC. The rearrangement uses TRBV20-1 and TRBJ2-5; 10 bases are a match to TRBD2. This CDR3 is 17 amino acids long. Germline V gene sequence: CDR1 DFQATT, CDR2 SNEGSKA (reference sequence). Unmatched junction bases numbered 10, after V lost 0 bases and J lost 3 bases.

The table lists this clonotype with a few counts. The J gene is TRBJ2-2, the V gene TRBV6-4; 15 bases match TRBD2. The ends lost 8 bases at V and 5 bases at J; junction bases unmatched: 15. The CDR3 contains 19 residues. CDR1 is MRHNA, CDR2 SNTAGT, per germline. CDR3 in amino acids: CASGFLRTSGREMTGELFF. Here the CDR3 DNA reads TGTGCCAGCGGGTTTTTACGGACTAGCGGGAGGGAGATGACCGGGGAGCTGTTTTTT.

This clonotype turned up a few times. This chain joins TRBV5-1 and TRBJ2-7; D remains ambiguous. Germline values: CDR1 SGHRS, CDR2 YFSETQ. V was pared by 1 base and J by 2 bases, with 10 bases between. This CDR3 has 14 amino acids. In DNA, the CDR3 is TGCGCCAGCAGCTTGTCGAGCGAAGCCTACGAGCAGTACTTC. This translates into CASSLSSEAYEQYF.

This clonotype appeared many times. The genes are TRBV7-2 and TRBJ2-3; a possible D gene is TRBD1 (6 bases). V was cut by 2 bases and J by 4 bases, with 10 bases left in between. The CDR3 has 14 residues. Germline V gene lookup returns CDR1 SGHTA and CDR2 FQGNSA. The DNA for the CDR3 is TGTGCCAGCAGCTTATCCCCAGGGGCAGATACGCAGTATTTT. Amino acids: CASSLSPGADTQYF.

The chain uses TRBV20-1 and TRBJ1-5; TRBD1 is a possible D gene (6 bases). Trimming took off 4 bases at V and 3 bases at J, with 13 bases between the two ends. The V gene's germline CDR1 is DFQATT and CDR2 SNEGSKA (reference sequence). The CDR3 totals 14 residues. CDR3 sequence: CSATPGGHNQPQHF. The CDR3 region has the DNA TGCAGTGCTACCCCCGGGGGGCACAATCAGCCCCAGCATTTT.

V usage is TRBV5-4 and J usage is TRBJ2-2; 13 nucleotides align to TRBD2. Germline CDR1 is SGHNT and CDR2 is YYREEE (reference sequence). The V segment lost 1 base and the J segment 6 bases; nucleotides outside the gene matches: 15. The CDR3 extends over 20 amino acids. DNA for the CDR3: TGTGCCAGCAGCTTGCCCTATGGACTAGCGGGGGATTTCGGAGCCGGGGAGCTGTTTTTT. The encoded protein is CASSLPYGLAGDFGAGELFF.

This clonotype was seen only a few times. The rearrangement links TRBV15 to TRBJ2-5; D not resolved. This CDR3 has 15 residues. With 0 bases removed from V and 0 bases from J, the gap between germline ends came to 8 bases. In germline, CDR1 is LNHNV, CDR2 YYDKDF (reference sequence). This CDR3 is CATSRDVQYQETQYF. The CDR3 nucleotides are TGTGCCACCAGCAGAGATGTCCAGTACCAAGAGACCCAGTACTTC.

In this sample, this clonotype turned up a few times. The chain combines TRBV4-2 with TRBJ2-6; D is unresolved. Germline loops: CDR1 LGHNA, CDR2 YNFKEQ. The CDR3 extends over 16 amino acids. V shed 3 bases and J shed 3 bases, with 12 bases lying between them. In DNA, the CDR3 is TGTGCCAGCAGCCAGGCCCCCCGTGGTGGGGCCAACGTCCTGACTTTC. Its translation: CASSQAPRGGANVLTF.

A remark on this clonotype: At one end the junction does not follow the germline gene, possibly because of a read error. CDR3 nucleotide sequence: TGTGCCGGTAGTTCACAGGGTACCGGGGAGCTGTTTTTT. Translated: CAGSSQGTGELFF. The chain has TRBV19 and TRBJ2-2; D is possibly TRBD1 (6 bases). From germline, CDR1 is LNHDA and CDR2 SQIVND (reference sequence). CDR3 length: 13 amino acids. Looking up the rest from reference TRBV19 and TRBJ2-2 gives the full variable domain: DGGITQSPKYLFRKEGQNVTLSCEQNLNHDAMYWYRQDPGQGLRLIYYSQIVNDFQKGDIAEGYSVSREKKESFPLTVTSAQKNPTAFYLCAGSSQGTGELFFGEGSRLTVL.

This chain links TRBV5-1 with TRBJ1-2; D might be TRBD1 (5 bases). Between the trimmed V and J ends, which lost 0 bases and 4 bases, there was a span of 10 bases. The CDR3 is 14 residues long. CDR1 and CDR2 (germline): SGHRS, YFSETQ. Here the CDR3 reads CASSLATAIYGYTF. CDR3 nucleotides: TGCGCCAGCAGCTTGGCGACAGCGATCTATGGCTACACCTTC.

This clonotype was observed a few times. The chain employs TRBV7-9 and TRBJ1-1; D is possibly TRBD1 (6 bases). The germline V gene has CDR1 SEHNR and CDR2 FQNEAQ (reference sequence). This CDR3 region has 14 residues. V was cut by 3 bases and J by 4 bases, with 12 bases left in between. CDR3 coding DNA: TGTGCCAGCAGCTTCAACAGGGCGAGCACTGAAGCTTTCTTT. Translating it yields CASSFNRASTEAFF.

The chain joins TRBV5-1 to TRBJ2-1; D is unresolved. V was shortened by 1 base and J by 5 bases, with 4 bases between the two germline ends. CDR1 is SGHRS and CDR2 is YFSETQ in the germline V gene. This CDR3 has 12 residues. The CDR3 region is CASSLWDNEQFF. As DNA, the CDR3 is TGCGCCAGCAGCTTGTGGGACAATGAGCAGTTCTTC. Together with reference TRBV5-1 and TRBJ2-1, the CDR3 gives the full variable domain: KAGVTQTPRYLIKTRGQQVTLSCSPISGHRSVSWYQQTPGQGLQFLFEYFSETQRNKGNFPGRFSGRQFSNSRSEMNVSTLELGDSALYLCASSLWDNEQFFGPGTRLTVL.

In this sample, this clonotype turned up a few times. The chain carries TRBV20-1 and TRBJ2-7; TRBD1 matches 8 bases. J gave up 2 bases and V 5 bases, and 2 bases lay outside the gene matches. The germline V gene has CDR1 DFQATT and CDR2 SNEGSKA (reference sequence). This CDR3 contains 12 residues. The CDR3 reads CSAPDRAYEQYF. The DNA of the CDR3 is TGCAGTGCTCCGGACAGGGCCTACGAGCAGTACTTC.

The V gene is TRBV20-1, the J gene TRBJ2-2; D gene unclear. Germline-derived CDR1 and CDR2 are DFQATT and SNEGSKA (reference sequence). Trimming pared 4 bases from V and 4 bases from J, leaving 13 bases between. The CDR3 has 14 residues. The CDR3 DNA reads TGCAGTGCTAAAACGGAACAATTCACCGGGGAGCTGTTTTTT. Encoded protein: CSAKTEQFTGELFF.

This chain joins TRBV9 and TRBJ2-1, with TRBD2 as a possible D gene (5 bases). Trimming left V 3 bases short and J 1 base short, with 11 bases between. Germline V gene lookup returns CDR1 SGDLS and CDR2 YYNGEE. This CDR3 is 15 amino acids long. CDR3 sequence: CASSESGVSYNEQFF. In DNA form, the CDR3 reads TGTGCCAGCAGCGAAAGCGGCGTGTCCTACAATGAGCAGTTCTTC.

This clonotype has only a few counts. CDR3 bases: TGCGCCAGCAGCTTGGAGGCTAGCGGGAGATTTGGCAATGAGCAGTTCTTC. It specifies CASSLEASGRFGNEQFF. The chain joins TRBV5-1 to TRBJ2-1, with 10 nucleotides matching TRBD2. Germline V gives CDR1 SGHRS, CDR2 YFSETQ. Trimming at V came to 0 bases and at J to 6 bases, leaving 9 bases not matched to a gene. CDR3 length: 17 residues.

This clonotype came up many times. The chain recombines TRBV5-1 with TRBJ2-5; D is ambiguous. The V end was cut by 4 bases, the J end by 5 bases, with 9 bases between. The germline V gene encodes CDR1 SGHRS and CDR2 YFSETQ. The CDR3 totals 12 residues. The CDR3 sequence: CASSALGETQYF. DNA of the CDR3: TGCGCCAGCAGCGCCCTAGGGGAGACCCAGTACTTC.

This clonotype was picked up a small number of times. The chain employs TRBV6-2 or TRBV6-3 and TRBJ2-7; D may match TRBD1 or TRBD2 (5 bases each). The V end was cut by 8 bases, the J end by 3 bases, with 17 bases between. Germline CDR1 MNHEY, CDR2 SVGEGT. This CDR3 region has 14 residues. CDR3 residues: CASAGTQGFYEQYF. CDR3 bases: TGTGCCAGCGCCGGGACGCAGGGTTTCTACGAGCAGTACTTC.

This clonotype was observed a handful of times. The V and J genes are TRBV6-5 and TRBJ1-2; D gene unclear. Trimming cost V 5 bases and J 7 bases, with 20 bases left between them. CDR1 is MNHEY, CDR2 SVGAGI, per germline. The CDR3 loop spans 15 amino acids. Here the CDR3 DNA reads TGTGCCAGCAGTAACCCGACCGCGTCTTCGGCTGGCTACACCTTC. It encodes CASSNPTASSAGYTF.